This is a list of T cell receptor beta chains from one sample in a study of vaccination effects on CD4 cells after COVID-19. These TCRs' antigens remain unknown. Assay: immunoSEQ multiplex PCR; the TCRdb copy retains only in-frame clones and omits some. The sample holds tens of thousands of clones, around 67% seen once. The sequencing used CD4+ T cells from PBMCs cultured with a peptide pool, collected before COVID-19 vaccination. All receptors come from a human donor who had a prior SARS-CoV-2 infection. Each CDR3 is given with its conserved first and last residue. A D gene is named only where the DNA matches it firmly. Size is omitted from some rows. Given values are once, few, many or a class for expanded clones.

cdr3_length	clone_size	v_call	d_call	j_call	cdr3_nt	cdr3_aa
16	-	TRBV18	-	TRBJ1-1	TGTGCCAGCTTCGTAAGGGGGGGGCGATGGGACACTGAAGCTTTCTTT	CASFVRGGRWDTEAFF
15	-	TRBV18	TRBD2	TRBJ2-1	TGTGCCAGCTCACCCTCCGGGCGGGGGGGCTTTGGTTGGATCTTC	CASSPSGRGGFGWIF
12	-	TRBV13	-	TRBJ2-3	TGTGCCAGCGGCCTGTTGGCCCAGACGCAGTATTTT	CASGLLAQTQYF
16	-	TRBV4-2	TRBD2	TRBJ2-1	TGTGCCAGCAGCCAGCCTAGCGGGGGCCTCTACAATGAGCAGTTCTTC	CASSQPSGGLYNEQFF
16	once	TRBV5-1	TRBD1	TRBJ2-7	TGCGCCAGCAGCTTGGCCGTTGGGACAGGGTTGTCCGAGCAGTACTTC	CASSLAVGTGLSEQYF
13	-	TRBV2	TRBD1	TRBJ2-5	TGTGCCAGCAGTGCGACAGGGCAAGAGACCCAGTACTTC	CASSATGQETQYF
18	once	TRBV21-1	-	TRBJ1-5	TGTGCCAGCAGCAAAGATGGACAGGGCCCAAATAGCAATCAGCCCCAGCATTTT	CASSKDGQGPNSNQPQHF
15	-	TRBV5-4	TRBD1	TRBJ2-3	TGTGCCAGCAGCCGAGACAGGGGAGGCACAGATACGCAGTATTTT	CASSRDRGGTDTQYF
13	-	TRBV6-5	-	TRBJ1-2	TGTGCCAGCACTAAGATCCGGAACTATGGCTACACCTTC	CASTKIRNYGYTF
17	-	TRBV18	TRBD1	TRBJ2-6	TGTGCCAGCTCACGAGGACAGGGGAGCTCTGGGGCCAACGTCCTGACTTTC	CASSRGQGSSGANVLTF
14	-	TRBV6-5	-	TRBJ2-5	TGTGCCAGCACTCAGGGGATTTTCCAAGAGACCCAGTACTTC	CASTQGIFQETQYF
15	-	TRBV18	TRBD1	TRBJ1-2	TGTGCCAGCTCATCCGGACAGGGATCGAGCTATGGCTACACCTTC	CASSSGQGSSYGYTF
13	-	TRBV18	-	TRBJ2-3	TGTGCCAGCTCACCCCCGAGCACAGATACGCAGTATTTT	CASSPPSTDTQYF
13	-	TRBV7-2	-	TRBJ2-7	TGTGCCAGCAGCTTAGTACTCCGGGACGAGCAGTACTTC	CASSLVLRDEQYF
15	-	TRBV4-2	-	TRBJ1-4	TGTGCCAGCGGAACCGGGACACTGACTAATGAAAAACTGTTTTTT	CASGTGTLTNEKLFF
16	-	TRBV7-2	TRBD2	TRBJ2-3	TGTGCCAGCAGCCCGTCCCTAGCGGGGGGGCAAGATACGCAGTATTTT	CASSPSLAGGQDTQYF
14	-	TRBV6-5	TRBD1	TRBJ2-5	TGTGCCAGCAGTACCGACAGGGGACAAGAGACCCAGTACTTC	CASSTDRGQETQYF
17	once	TRBV6-2/TRBV6-3	-	TRBJ2-7	TGTGCCAGCAGTTACTCGATGCGGCAGTACACTTCCTACGAGCAGTACTTC	CASSYSMRQYTSYEQYF
14	few	TRBV6-5	-	TRBJ1-2	TGTGCCAGCAGGACCGCAGGTGTTCGGGGTGGCTACACCTTC	CASRTAGVRGGYTF
16	-	TRBV5-8	TRBD2	TRBJ2-3	TGTGCCAGCAGCTTGGGGACTAGTTTTTCCACAGATACGCAGTATTTT	CASSLGTSFSTDTQYF
15	few	TRBV30	-	TRBJ1-6	TGTGCCTCTGGATCCTACGGGGCCCAGTATTCACCCCTCCACTTT	CASGSYGAQYSPLHF
17	-	TRBV6-2/TRBV6-3	TRBD2	TRBJ2-2	TGTGCCAGCAGTTACTTCCGTAGCGGGAGATTGGCCGGGGAGCTGTTTTTT	CASSYFRSGRLAGELFF
18	-	TRBV7-6	-	TRBJ2-7	TGTGCCAGCAGCTTAGAGGGGAAACAGGGGGGGAATACCTACGAGCAGTACTTC	CASSLEGKQGGNTYEQYF
14	-	TRBV11-2	TRBD1	TRBJ1-1	TGTGCCAGCAGCTCTGACAGGGGGCGGTTCGTGGCTTTCTTT	CASSSDRGRFVAFF